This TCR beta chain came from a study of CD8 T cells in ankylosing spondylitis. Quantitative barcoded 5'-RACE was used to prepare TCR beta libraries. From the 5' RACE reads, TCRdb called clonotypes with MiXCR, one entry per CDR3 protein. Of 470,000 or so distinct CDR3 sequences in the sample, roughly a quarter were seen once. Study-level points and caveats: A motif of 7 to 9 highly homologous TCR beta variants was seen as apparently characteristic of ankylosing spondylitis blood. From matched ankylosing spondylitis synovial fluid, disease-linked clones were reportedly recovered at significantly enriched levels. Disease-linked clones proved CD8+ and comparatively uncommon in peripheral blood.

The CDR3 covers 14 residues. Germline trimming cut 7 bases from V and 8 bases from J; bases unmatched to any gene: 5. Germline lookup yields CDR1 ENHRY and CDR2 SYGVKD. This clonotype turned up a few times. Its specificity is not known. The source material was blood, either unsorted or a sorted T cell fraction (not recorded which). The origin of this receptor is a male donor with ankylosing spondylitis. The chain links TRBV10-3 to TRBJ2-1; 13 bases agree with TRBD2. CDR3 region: CAINGLAGVDEQFF. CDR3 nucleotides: TGTGCCATCAATGGACTAGCGGGAGTTGATGAGCAGTTCTTC.